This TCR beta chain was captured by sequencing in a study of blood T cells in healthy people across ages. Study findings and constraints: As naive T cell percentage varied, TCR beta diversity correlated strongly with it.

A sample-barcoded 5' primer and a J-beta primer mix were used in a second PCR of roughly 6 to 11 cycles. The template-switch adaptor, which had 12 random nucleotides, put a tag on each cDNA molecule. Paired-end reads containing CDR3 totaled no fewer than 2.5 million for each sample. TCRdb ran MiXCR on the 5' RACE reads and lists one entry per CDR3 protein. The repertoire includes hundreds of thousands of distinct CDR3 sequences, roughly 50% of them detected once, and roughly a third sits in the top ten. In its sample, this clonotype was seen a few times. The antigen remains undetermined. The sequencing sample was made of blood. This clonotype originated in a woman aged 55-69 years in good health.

As DNA, the CDR3 is TGTGCCAGCGGTCGGGGCCCTGACTCCTACGAGCAGTACTTC. This encodes CASGRGPDSYEQYF. The chain carries TRBV11-2 and TRBJ2-7, with D perhaps TRBD1 or TRBD2 (5 bases each). V lost 8 bases, J lost 0 bases, and 14 bases lay in between. The CDR3 has 14 amino acids. The germline CDR1 and CDR2 sequences are SGHAT and FQNNGV. The entire variable domain, with the rest obtained from reference TRBV11-2 and TRBJ2-7, is as follows: EAGVAQSPRYKIIEKRQSVAFWCNPISGHATLYWYQQILGQGPKLLIQFQNNGVVDDSQLPKDRFSAERLKGVDSTLKIQPAKLEDSAVYLCASGRGPDSYEQYFGPGTRLTVT.